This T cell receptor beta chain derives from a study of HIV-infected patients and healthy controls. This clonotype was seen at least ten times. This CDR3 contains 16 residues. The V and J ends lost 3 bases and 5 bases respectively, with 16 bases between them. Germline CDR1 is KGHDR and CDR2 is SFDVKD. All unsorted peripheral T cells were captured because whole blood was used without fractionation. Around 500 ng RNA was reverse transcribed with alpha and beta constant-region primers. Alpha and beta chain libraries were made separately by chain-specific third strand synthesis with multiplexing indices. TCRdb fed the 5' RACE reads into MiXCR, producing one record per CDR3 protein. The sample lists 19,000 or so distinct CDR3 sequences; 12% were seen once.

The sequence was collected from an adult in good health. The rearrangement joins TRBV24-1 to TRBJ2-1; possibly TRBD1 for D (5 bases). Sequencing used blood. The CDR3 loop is CATSDPRAISHNEQFF. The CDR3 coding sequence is TGTGCCACCAGTGATCCCAGGGCGATAAGTCACAATGAGCAGTTCTTC.